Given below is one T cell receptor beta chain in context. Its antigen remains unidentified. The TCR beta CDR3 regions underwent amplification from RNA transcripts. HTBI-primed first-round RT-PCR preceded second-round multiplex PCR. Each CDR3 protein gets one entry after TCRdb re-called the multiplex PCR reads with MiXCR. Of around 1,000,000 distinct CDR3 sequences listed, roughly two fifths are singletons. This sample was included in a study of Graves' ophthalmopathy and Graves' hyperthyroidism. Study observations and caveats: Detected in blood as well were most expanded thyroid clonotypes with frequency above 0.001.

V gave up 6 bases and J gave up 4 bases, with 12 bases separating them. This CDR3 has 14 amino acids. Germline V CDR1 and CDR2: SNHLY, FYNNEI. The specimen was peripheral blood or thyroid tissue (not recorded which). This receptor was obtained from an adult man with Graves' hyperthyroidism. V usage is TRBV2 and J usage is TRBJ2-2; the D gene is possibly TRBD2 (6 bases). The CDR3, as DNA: TGTGCCAGCAGCATAGCGGACCGCACCGGGGAGCTGTTTTTT. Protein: CASSIADRTGELFF. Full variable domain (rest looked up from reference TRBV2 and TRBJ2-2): EPEVTQTPSHQVTQMGQEVILRCVPISNHLYFYWYRQILGQKVEFLVSFYNNEISEKSEIFDDQFSVERPDGSNFTLKIRSTKLEDSAMYFCASSIADRTGELFFGEGSRLTVL.